These T cell receptor beta chains were read from a single sample in a study of blood T cell repertoires in COVID-19. Clones were read by immunoSEQ multiplex PCR, and TCRdb kept only the in-frame ones, dropping some. The sample consists of fewer than 300,000 clones, more than 85% of them appearing once. The source material was peripheral blood. The receptors derive from a woman in her 30s with COVID-19, enrolled during active disease. The CDR3 runs from the conserved cysteine through the conserved F or W. The D gene is left open where the match is weak.

j_call v_call d_call cdr3_nt cdr3_aa
TRBJ2-7 TRBV5-6 TRBD1 TGTGCCAGCAGCTTTTTGAACAGGGGGCCGCACTTACCCTACGAGCAGTACTTC CASSFLNRGPHLPYEQYF
TRBJ1-6 TRBV7-2 TRBD1 TGTGCCAGCAGCTTAAGGACAGGGGATAATTCACCCCTCCACTTT CASSLRTGDNSPLHF
TRBJ1-2 TRBV27 NA TGTGCCAGCAGTTTACCGGGAGGTTATGGCTACACCTTC CASSLPGGYGYTF
TRBJ2-7 TRBV7-6 TRBD1 TGTGCCAGCAGCCAAGGGACAGGGGCGTCCTACGAGCAGTACTTC CASSQGTGASYEQYF
TRBJ2-1 TRBV10-1 NA TGCGCCAGCAGTGAGATTGCGCGGGACTCCTACAATGAGCAGTTCTTC CASSEIARDSYNEQFF
TRBJ2-5 TRBV6-1 TRBD1 TGTGCCAGCAGTGACAGGGGGACACAAGAGACCCAGTACTTC CASSDRGTQETQYF
TRBJ1-3 TRBV18 TRBD1 TGTGCCAGCTCACTCCGACAGGGCGATAGCTCTGGAAACACCATATATTTT CASSLRQGDSSGNTIYF
TRBJ1-2 TRBV19 NA TGTGCCAGTAGGGTTCTGACAGGAGTCTATGGCTACACCTTC CASRVLTGVYGYTF
TRBJ2-2 TRBV9 NA TGTGCCAGCAGCCCCCTCGGGTGGGACACCGGGGAGCTGTTTTTT CASSPLGWDTGELFF
TRBJ1-3 TRBV7-2 NA TGTGCCAGCAGCTTGGGACACCCGAGCTCTGGAAACACCATATATTTT CASSLGHPSSGNTIYF
TRBJ2-5 TRBV12-3/TRBV12-4 NA TGTGCCAGCAATACTAGGGGGTCGGAGACCCAGTACTTC CASNTRGSETQYF
TRBJ2-3 TRBV7-9 TRBD1 TGTGCCAGCAGCTTAGCGGGACAGGGGGCGCAAGATACGCAGTATTTT CASSLAGQGAQDTQYF
TRBJ2-7 TRBV7-9 TRBD1 TGTGCCAGCAGCGACGCTATGGACAGGGCCGTCTTC CASSDAMDRAVF
TRBJ1-1 TRBV7-9 NA TGTGCCAGCAGCTTGTCGGCAGGGGACACTGAAGCTTTCTTT CASSLSAGDTEAFF
TRBJ2-6 TRBV18 NA TGTGCCAGCTCACTAACAGGACAGATTGGGGCCAACGTCCTGACTTTC CASSLTGQIGANVLTF
TRBJ2-7 TRBV9 TRBD2 TGTGCCAGCAGCGGGACTAGCGGCTACGAGCAGTACTTC CASSGTSGYEQYF
TRBJ1-6 TRBV30 TRBD1 TGTGCCTGGAGTCTCCGACAGGGTGATAATTCACCCCTCCACTTT CAWSLRQGDNSPLHF
TRBJ1-2 TRBV7-2 NA TGTGCCAGCAGCTTAGTCGCGGGGACTGGATGGGGTGGCTACACCTTC CASSLVAGTGWGGYTF
TRBJ1-5 TRBV2 TRBD1 TGTGCCAGCAGTGAAAGGACAGGGCTTCAGCCCCAGCATTTT CASSERTGLQPQHF
TRBJ2-7 TRBV5-1 NA TGCGCCAGCAGCGGAGGGACAGTCTACGAGCAGTACTTC CASSGGTVYEQYF
TRBJ1-2 TRBV9 TRBD1 TGTGCCAGCAGTTGGGACAGGGGTAGCTATGGCTACACCTTC CASSWDRGSYGYTF
TRBJ2-3 TRBV7-8 TRBD2 TGTGCCAGCAGCTTCCGGCGAGCGGGAGATAAAGATACGCAGTATTTT CASSFRRAGDKDTQYF
TRBJ1-1 TRBV7-8 NA TGTGCCAGCAGCCGACAGACAGGGAACACTGAAGCTTTCTTT CASSRQTGNTEAFF
TRBJ2-7 TRBV7-7 TRBD2 TGTGCCAGCAGCTCCGGACTAGCGGGAGAAGGCGAGCAGTACTTC CASSSGLAGEGEQYF
TRBJ2-3 TRBV14 TRBD2 TGTGCCAGCAGCCAAGTCCGGGAGGCGGGAGGGCTCACAGATACGCAGTATTTT CASSQVREAGGLTDTQYF